This T cell receptor beta chain stems from a study of tumor-infiltrating lymphocytes in primary liver carcinoma. With around 450 ng total RNA as template and a constant-region primer, TCR beta cDNA was made. Three-round nested multiplex PCR performed with slightly modified ARM-PCR produced the TCR beta libraries. TRBV1-TRBV30 forward and Cbeta reverse primers drove the first two roughly 11-cycle rounds. TCRdb processed the multiplex PCR reads anew with MiXCR; each CDR3 protein has one entry. The table has hundreds of thousands of distinct CDR3 sequences, more than 55% seen once. V dropped 5 bases and J dropped 4 bases, with 14 bases sitting between them. The CDR3 extends over 14 amino acids. In addition to blood RNA drawn from unsorted whole blood, germline DNA was extracted. It was before surgery that four milliliters of peripheral blood were collected. Notes on this clonotype: Its antigen is not identified. A much larger clone sits a single nucleotide away, making a read error possible. The conserved phenylalanine or tryptophan normally closing the CDR3 is absent here, so this likely arose from a read error.

General observations from the study: Tumor top-250-clone fractions significantly exceeded those of blood (p = 0.039).

This sequence was found in a woman aged 30 to 39 with primary liver carcinoma and hepatitis B virus infection. The V gene is TRBV12-3 or TRBV12-4, the J gene TRBJ1-2; D is perhaps TRBD1 (5 bases). The material sequenced was peripheral blood. This CDR3 reads CASSQGPDGYGYTS. CDR3 DNA: TGTGCCAGCAGTCAGGGTCCCGATGGCTATGGCTACACCTCC.